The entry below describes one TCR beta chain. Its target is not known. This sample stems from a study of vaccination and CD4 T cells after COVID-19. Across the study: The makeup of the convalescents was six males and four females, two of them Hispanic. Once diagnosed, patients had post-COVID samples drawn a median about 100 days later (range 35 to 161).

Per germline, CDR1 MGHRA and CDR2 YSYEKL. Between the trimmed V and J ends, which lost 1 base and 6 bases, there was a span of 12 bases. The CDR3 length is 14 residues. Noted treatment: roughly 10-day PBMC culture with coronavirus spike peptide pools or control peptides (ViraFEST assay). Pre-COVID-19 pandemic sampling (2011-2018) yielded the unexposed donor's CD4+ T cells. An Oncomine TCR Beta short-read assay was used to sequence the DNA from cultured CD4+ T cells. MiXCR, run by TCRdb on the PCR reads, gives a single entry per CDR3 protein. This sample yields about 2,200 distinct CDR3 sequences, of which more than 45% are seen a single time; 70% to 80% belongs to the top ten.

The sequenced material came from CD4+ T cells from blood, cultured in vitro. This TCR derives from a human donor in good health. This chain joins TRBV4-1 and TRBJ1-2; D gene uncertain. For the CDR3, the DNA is TGCGCCAGCAGCCAAGGTCATAGCTCCGATGGCTACACCTTC. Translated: CASSQGHSSDGYTF.